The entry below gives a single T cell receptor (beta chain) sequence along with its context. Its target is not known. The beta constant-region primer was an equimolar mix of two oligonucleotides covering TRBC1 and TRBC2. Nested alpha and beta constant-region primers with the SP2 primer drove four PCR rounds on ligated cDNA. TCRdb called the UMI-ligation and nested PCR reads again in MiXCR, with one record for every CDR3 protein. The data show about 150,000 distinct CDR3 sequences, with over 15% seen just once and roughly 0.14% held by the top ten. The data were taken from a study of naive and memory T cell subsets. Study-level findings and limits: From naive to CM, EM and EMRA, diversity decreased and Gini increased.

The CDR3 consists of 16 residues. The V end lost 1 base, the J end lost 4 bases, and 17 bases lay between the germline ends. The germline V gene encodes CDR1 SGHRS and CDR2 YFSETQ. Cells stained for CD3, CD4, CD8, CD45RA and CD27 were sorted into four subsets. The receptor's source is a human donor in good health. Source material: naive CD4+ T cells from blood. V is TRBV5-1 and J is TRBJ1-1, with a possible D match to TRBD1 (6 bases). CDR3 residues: CASSLIGRGRRTEAFF. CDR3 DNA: TGCGCCAGCAGCTTGATTGGCCGGGGGCGCCGCACTGAAGCTTTCTTT.